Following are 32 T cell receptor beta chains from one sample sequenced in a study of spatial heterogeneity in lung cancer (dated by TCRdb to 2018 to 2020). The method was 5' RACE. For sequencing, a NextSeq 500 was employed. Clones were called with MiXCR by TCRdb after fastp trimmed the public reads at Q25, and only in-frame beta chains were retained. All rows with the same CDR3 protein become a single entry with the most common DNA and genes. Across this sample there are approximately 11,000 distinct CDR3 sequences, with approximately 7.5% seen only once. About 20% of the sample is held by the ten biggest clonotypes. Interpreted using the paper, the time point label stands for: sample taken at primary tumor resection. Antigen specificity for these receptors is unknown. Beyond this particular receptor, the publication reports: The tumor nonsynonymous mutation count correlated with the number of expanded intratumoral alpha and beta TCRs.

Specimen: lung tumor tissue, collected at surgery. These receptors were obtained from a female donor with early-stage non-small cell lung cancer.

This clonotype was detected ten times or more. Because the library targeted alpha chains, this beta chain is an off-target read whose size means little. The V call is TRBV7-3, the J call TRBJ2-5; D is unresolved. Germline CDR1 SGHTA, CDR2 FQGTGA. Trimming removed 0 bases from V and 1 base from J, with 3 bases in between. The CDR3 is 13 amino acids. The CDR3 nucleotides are TGTGCCAGCAGCTTAACAGTCCAAGAGACCCAGTACTTC. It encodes CASSLTVQETQYF.

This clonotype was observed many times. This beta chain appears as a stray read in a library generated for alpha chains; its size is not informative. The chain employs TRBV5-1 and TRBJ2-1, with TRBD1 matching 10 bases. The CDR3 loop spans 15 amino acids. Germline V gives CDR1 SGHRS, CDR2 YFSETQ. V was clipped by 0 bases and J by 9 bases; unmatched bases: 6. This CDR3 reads CASSLVTGGLGEQFF. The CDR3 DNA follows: TGCGCCAGCAGCTTGGTGACAGGGGGCTTGGGTGAGCAGTTCTTC.

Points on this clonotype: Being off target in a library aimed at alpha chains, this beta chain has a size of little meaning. In nucleotides, the CDR3 is TGTGCCAGCAGCCTTAGCTACATGAACACTGAAGCTTTCTTT. This gives the protein CASSLSYMNTEAFF. The rearrangement links TRBV3-1 to TRBJ1-1; D remains unclear. The germline gives CDR1 LGHDT, CDR2 YNNKEL (reference sequence). V was cut by 4 bases and J by 0 bases, with 9 bases left in between. This CDR3 has 14 residues.

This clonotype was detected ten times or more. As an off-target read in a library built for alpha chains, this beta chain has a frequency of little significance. CDR3 DNA sequence: TGCGCCAGCAGCAAGGACAGGGGTGTGACTGAAGCTTTCTTT. Protein product: CASSKDRGVTEAFF. This rearrangement joins TRBV5-1 to TRBJ1-1, with 9 nucleotides matching TRBD1. CDR3 length: 14 residues. The V and J ends lost 4 bases and 5 bases, in that order; junction bases with no gene match: 6. Looked up from germline, CDR1 is SGHRS and CDR2 is YFSETQ.

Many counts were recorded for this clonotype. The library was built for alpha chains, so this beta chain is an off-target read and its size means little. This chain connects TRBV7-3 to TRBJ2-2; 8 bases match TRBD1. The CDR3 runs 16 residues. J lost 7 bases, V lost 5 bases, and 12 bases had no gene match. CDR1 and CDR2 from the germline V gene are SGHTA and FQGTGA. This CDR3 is CASSPLATGVNGELFF. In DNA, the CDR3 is TGTGCCAGCAGCCCCCTCGCGACAGGGGTCAACGGGGAGCTGTTTTTT.

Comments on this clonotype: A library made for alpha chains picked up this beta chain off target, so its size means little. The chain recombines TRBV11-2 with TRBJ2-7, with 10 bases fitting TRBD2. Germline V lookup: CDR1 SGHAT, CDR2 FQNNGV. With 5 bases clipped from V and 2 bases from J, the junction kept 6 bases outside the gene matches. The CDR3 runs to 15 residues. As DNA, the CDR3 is TGTGCCAGCAGCGGGCGACTAGCGGGCCCCTACGAGCAGTACTTC. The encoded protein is CASSGRLAGPYEQYF. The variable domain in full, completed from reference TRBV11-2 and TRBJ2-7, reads EAGVAQSPRYKIIEKRQSVAFWCNPISGHATLYWYQQILGQGPKLLIQFQNNGVVDDSQLPKDRFSAERLKGVDSTLKIQPAKLEDSAVYLCASSGRLAGPYEQYFGPGTRLTVT.

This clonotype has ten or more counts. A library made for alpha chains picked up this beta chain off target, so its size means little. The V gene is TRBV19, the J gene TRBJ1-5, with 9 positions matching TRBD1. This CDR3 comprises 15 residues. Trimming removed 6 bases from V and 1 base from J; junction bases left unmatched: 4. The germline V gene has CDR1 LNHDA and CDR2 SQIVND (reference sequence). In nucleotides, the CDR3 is TGTGCCAGTAGGAGGGACAGGGAAAGCAATCAGCCCCAGCATTTT. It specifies CASRRDRESNQPQHF. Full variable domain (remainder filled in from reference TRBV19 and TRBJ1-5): DGGITQSPKYLFRKEGQNVTLSCEQNLNHDAMYWYRQDPGQGLRLIYYSQIVNDFQKGDIAEGYSVSREKKESFPLTVTSAQKNPTAFYLCASRRDRESNQPQHFGDGTRLSIL.

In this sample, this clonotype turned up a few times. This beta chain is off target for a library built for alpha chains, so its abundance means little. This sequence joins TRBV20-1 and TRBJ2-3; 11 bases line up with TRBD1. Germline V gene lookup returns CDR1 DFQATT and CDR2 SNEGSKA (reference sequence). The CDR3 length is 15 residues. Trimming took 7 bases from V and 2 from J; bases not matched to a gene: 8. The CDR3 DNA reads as TGCAGTGTCATCGCGGGACAGGGGGTCACAGATACGCAGTATTTT. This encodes CSVIAGQGVTDTQYF.

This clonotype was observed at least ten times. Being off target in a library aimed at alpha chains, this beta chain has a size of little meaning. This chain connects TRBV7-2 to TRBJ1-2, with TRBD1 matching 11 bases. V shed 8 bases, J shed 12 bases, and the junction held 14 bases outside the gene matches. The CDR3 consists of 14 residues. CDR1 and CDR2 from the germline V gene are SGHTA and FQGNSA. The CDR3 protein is CASVPAGTGGKNTF. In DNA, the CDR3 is TGTGCCAGCGTCCCAGCCGGGACAGGGGGAAAGAACACCTTC.

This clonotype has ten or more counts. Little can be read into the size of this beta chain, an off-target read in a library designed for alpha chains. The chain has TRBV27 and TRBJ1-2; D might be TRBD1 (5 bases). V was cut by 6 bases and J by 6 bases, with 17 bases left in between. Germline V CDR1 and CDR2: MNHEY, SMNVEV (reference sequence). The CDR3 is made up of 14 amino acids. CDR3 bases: TGTGCCAGCAGCCCTAGTTCAGGGTGGCATGGCTACACCTTC. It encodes CASSPSSGWHGYTF.

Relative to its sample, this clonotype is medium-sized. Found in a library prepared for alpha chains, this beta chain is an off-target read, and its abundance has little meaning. CDR3 sequence: CASTRTQGGEQYF. The CDR3 region has the DNA TGTGCCAGCACCCGAACACAGGGGGGCGAGCAGTACTTC. V is TRBV27 and J is TRBJ2-7; 8 nucleotides line up with TRBD1. The CDR3 extends over 13 amino acids. Germline V lookup: CDR1 MNHEY, CDR2 SMNVEV (reference sequence). V was pared by 7 bases and J by 6 bases, with 8 bases of the junction left unmatched.

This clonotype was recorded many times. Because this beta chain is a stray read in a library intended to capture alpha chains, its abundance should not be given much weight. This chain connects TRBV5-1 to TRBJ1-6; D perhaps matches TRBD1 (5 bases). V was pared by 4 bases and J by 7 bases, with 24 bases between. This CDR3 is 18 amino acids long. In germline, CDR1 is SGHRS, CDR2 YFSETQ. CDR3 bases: TGCGCCAGCAGCCCTGGGATGACGGAGGGACGGTTCAATTCACCCCTCCACTTT. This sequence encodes CASSPGMTEGRFNSPLHF.

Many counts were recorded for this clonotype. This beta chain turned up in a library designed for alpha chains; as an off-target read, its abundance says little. CDR3 residues: CASSDRWAEAFF. CDR3 bases: TGTGCCAGCAGTGACAGATGGGCTGAAGCTTTCTTT. This chain joins TRBV6-1 and TRBJ1-1; D unclear. Germline V CDR1 and CDR2: MNHNS, SASEGT. V lost 3 bases and J 6 bases, leaving 8 bases between the germline ends. The CDR3 is made up of 12 amino acids.

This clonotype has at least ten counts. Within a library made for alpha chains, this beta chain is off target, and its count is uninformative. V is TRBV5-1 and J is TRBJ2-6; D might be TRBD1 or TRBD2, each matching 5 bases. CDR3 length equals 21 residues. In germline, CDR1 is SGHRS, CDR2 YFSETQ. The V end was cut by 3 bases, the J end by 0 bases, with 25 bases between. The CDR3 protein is CASSSPRMGPRESSGANVLTF. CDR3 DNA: TGCGCCAGCAGCTCCCCAAGGATGGGACCGCGCGAATCCTCTGGGGCCAACGTCCTGACTTTC.

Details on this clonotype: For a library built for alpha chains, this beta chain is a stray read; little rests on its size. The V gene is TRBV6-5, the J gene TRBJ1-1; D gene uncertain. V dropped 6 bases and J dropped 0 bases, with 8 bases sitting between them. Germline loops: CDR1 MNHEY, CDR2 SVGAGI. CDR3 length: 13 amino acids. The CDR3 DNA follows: TGTGCCAGCAGGCCGAGTGTGAACACTGAAGCTTTCTTT. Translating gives CASRPSVNTEAFF.

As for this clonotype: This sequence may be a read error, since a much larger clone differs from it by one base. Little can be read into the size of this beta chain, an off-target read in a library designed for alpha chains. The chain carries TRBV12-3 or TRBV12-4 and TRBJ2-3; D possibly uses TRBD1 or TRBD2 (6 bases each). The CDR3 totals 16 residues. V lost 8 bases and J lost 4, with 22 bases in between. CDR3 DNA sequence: TGTGCCAGCGGTTGGGGGATGGGGGGCCAAGCAGATACGCAGTATTTT. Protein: CASGWGMGGQADTQYF.

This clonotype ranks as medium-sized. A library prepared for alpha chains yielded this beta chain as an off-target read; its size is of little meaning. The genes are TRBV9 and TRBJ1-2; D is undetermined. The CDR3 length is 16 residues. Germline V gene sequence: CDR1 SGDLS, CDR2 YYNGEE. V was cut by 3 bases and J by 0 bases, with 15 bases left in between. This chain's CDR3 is CASSAKSGYSNYGYTF. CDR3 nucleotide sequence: TGTGCCAGCAGCGCGAAGTCAGGATATTCTAACTATGGCTACACCTTC.

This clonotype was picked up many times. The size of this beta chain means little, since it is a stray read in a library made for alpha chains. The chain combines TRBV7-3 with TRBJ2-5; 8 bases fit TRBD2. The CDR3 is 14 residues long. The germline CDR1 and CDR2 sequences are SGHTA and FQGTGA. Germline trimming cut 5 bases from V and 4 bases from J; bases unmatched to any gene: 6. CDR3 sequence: CASSGGSGGETQYF. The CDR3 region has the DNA TGTGCCAGCAGCGGCGGGAGCGGGGGAGAGACCCAGTACTTC. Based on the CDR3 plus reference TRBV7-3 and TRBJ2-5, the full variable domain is GAGVSQTPSNKVTEKGKYVELRCDPISGHTALYWYRQSLGQGPEFLIYFQGTGAADDSGLPNDRFFAVRPEGSVSTLKIQRTERGDSAVYLCASSGGSGGETQYFGPGTRLLVL.

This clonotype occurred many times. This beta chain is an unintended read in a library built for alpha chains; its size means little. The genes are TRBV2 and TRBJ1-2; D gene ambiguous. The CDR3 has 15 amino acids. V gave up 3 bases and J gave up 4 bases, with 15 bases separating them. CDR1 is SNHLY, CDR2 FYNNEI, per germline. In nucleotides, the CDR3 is TGTGCCAGCAGTGAGAATCCAGGCCTCTTCTATGGCTACACCTTC. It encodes CASSENPGLFYGYTF.

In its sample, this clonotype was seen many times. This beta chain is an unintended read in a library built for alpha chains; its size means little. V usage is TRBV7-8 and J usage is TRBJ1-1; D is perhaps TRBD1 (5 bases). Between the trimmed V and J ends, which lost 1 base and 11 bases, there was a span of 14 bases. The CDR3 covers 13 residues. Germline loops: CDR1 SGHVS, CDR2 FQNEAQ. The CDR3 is CASSLGGVTAAFF. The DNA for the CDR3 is TGTGCCAGCAGCTTAGGAGGGGTAACAGCGGCTTTCTTT. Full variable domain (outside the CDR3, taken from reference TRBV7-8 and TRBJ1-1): GAGVSQSPRYKVAKRGQDVALRCDPISGHVSLFWYQQALGQGPEFLTYFQNEAQLDKSGLPSDRFFAERPEGSVSTLKIQRTQQEDSAVYLCASSLGGVTAAFFGQGTRLTVV.

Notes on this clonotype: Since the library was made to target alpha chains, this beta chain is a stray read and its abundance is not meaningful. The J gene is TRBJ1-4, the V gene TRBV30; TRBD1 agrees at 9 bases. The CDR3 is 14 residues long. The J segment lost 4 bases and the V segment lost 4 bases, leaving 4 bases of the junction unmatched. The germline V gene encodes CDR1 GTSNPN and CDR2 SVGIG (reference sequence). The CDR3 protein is CAWNRGRDNEKLFF. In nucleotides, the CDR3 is TGTGCCTGGAACAGGGGGCGCGATAATGAAAAACTGTTTTTT.

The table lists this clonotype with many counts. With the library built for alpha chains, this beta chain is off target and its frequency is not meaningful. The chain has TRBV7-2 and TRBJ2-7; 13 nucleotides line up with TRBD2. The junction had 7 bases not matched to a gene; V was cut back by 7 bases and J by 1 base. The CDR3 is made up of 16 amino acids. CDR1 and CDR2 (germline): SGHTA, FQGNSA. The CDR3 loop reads CASTDTSGGASYEQYF. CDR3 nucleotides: TGTGCCAGCACCGATACTAGCGGGGGGGCATCCTACGAGCAGTACTTC.

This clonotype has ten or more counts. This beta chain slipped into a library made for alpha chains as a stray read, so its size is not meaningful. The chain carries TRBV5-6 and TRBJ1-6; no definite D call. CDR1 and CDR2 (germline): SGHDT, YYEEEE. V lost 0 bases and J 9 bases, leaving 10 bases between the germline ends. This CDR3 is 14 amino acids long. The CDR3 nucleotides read TGTGCCAGCAGCTTGGCAGGCCAAGGTTCACCCCTCCACTTT. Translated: CASSLAGQGSPLHF.

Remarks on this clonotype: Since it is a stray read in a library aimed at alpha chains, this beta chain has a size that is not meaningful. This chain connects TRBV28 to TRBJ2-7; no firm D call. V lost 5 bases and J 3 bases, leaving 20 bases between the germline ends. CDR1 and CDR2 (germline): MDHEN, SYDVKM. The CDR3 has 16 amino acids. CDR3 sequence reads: CASSRRIATRIYEQYF. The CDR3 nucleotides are TGTGCCAGCAGTCGACGTATAGCCACCCGTATCTACGAGCAGTACTTC.

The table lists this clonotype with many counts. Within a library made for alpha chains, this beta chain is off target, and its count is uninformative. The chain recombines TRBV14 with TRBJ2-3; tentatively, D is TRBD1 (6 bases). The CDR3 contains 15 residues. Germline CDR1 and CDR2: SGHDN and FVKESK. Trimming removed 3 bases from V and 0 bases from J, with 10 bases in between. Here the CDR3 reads CASSHRQASTDTQYF. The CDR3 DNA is TGTGCCAGCAGCCATCGACAGGCTAGCACAGATACGCAGTATTTT.

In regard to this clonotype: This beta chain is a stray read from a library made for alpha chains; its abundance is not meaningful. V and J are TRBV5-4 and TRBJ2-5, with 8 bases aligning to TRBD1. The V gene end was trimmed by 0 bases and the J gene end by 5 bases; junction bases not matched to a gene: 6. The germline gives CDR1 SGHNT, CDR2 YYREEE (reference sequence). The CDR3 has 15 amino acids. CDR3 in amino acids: CASSLGQGPFETQYF. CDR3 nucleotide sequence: TGTGCCAGCAGCTTGGGACAGGGGCCGTTTGAGACCCAGTACTTC.

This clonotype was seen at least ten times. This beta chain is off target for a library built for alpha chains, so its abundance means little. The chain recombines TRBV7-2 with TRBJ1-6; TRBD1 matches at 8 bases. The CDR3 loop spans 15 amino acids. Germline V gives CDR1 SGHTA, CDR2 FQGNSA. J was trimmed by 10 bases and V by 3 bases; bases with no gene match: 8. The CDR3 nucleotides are TGTGCCAGCAGCTTGGGGGGGACAGGATGGTCACCCCTCCACTTT. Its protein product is CASSLGGTGWSPLHF.

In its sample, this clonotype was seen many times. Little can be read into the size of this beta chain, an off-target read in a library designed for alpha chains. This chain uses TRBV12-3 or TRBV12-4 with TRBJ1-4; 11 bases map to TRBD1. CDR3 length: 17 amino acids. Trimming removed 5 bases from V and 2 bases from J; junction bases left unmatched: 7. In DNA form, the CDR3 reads TGTGCCAGCAGTCCAGGGACAGGGGGGGCGACTAATGAAAAACTGTTTTTT. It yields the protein CASSPGTGGATNEKLFF.

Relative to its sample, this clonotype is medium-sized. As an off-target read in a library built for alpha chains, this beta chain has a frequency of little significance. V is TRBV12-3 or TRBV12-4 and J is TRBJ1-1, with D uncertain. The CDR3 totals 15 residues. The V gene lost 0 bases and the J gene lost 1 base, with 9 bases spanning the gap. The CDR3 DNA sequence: TGTGCCAGCAGTTTAGCAGATCCGGGGAACACTGAAGCTTTCTTT. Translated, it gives CASSLADPGNTEAFF.

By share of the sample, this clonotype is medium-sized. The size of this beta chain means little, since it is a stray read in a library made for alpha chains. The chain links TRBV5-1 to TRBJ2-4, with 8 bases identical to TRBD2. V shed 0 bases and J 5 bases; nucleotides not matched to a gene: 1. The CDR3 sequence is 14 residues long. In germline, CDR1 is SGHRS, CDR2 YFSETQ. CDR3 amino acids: CASSLALAENIQYF. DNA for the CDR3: TGCGCCAGCAGCTTGGCACTAGCGGAAAACATTCAGTACTTC.

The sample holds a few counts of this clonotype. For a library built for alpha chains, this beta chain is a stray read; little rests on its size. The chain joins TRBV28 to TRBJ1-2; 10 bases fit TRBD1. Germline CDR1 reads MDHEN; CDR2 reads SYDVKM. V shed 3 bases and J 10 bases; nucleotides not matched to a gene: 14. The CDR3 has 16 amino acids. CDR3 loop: CASSFSLVGQGNDYTF. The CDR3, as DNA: TGTGCCAGCAGTTTTAGTCTTGTGGGACAGGGGAATGACTACACCTTC.

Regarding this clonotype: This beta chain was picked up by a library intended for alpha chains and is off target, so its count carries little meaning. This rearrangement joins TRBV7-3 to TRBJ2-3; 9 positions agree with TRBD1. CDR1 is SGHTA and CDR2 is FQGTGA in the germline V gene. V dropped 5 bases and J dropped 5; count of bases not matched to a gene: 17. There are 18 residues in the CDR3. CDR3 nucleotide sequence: TGTGCCAGCAGCAAATACCCCGACACAGGGGGCGCGGTAGATACGCAGTATTTT. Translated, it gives CASSKYPDTGGAVDTQYF.